This T cell receptor (beta chain) was found in a study of blood T cells in healthy people across ages. General observations from the study: Possibly, changes in expanded clonotypes were confounded because donor CMV status was unknown.

Concerning this clonotype itself: Its antigen is currently unknown.

V lost 5 bases, J lost 1 base, and 5 bases lay in between. The germline V gene has CDR1 SQVTM and CDR2 ANQGSEA. CDR3 length: 11 amino acids. The use of a sample-barcoded 5' primer and a J-beta primer mix characterized a second PCR of roughly 6 to 11 cycles. TCRdb redid the calling of the 5' RACE reads with MiXCR, one entry per CDR3 protein. The table records about 970,000 distinct CDR3 sequences, just over 50% of them present only once. The sequencing sample was made of blood. This clonotype was sampled from a woman aged 60 to 75 in good health. V and J are TRBV29-1 and TRBJ1-1; D remains unclear. CDR3 DNA: TGCAGCGTTACACCGAACACTGAAGCTTTCTTT. It codes for CSVTPNTEAFF.